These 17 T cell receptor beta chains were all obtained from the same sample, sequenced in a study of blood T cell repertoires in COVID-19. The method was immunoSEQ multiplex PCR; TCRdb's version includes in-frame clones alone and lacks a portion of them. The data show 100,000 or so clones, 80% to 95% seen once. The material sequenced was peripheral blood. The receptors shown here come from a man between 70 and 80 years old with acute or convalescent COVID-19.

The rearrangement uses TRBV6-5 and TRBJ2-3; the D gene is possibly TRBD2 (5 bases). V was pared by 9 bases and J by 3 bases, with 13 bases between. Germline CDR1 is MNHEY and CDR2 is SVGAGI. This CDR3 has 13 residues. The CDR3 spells CASNLAWTDTQYF. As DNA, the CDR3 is TGTGCCAGTAACCTAGCATGGACAGATACGCAGTATTTT.

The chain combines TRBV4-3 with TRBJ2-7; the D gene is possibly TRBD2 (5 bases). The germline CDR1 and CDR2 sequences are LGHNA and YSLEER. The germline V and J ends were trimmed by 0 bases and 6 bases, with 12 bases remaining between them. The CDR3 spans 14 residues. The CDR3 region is CASSQDLLRVEQYF. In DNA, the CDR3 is TGCGCCAGCAGCCAAGATCTCCTGCGGGTCGAGCAGTACTTC.

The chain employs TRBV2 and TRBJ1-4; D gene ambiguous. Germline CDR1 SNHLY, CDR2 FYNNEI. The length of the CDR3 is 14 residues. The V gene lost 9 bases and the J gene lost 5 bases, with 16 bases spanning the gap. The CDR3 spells CARSGPAGNEKLFF. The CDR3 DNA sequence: TGTGCCAGATCGGGCCCGGCGGGCAATGAAAAACTGTTTTTT.

The CDR3 sequence: CASSLSTGPYGYTF. DNA for the CDR3: TGTGCCAGCAGCCTGTCGACAGGGCCCTATGGCTACACCTTC. The chain combines TRBV7-2 with TRBJ1-2, with 7 bases matching TRBD1. V shed 5 bases and J 4 bases; nucleotides not matched to a gene: 7. The CDR3 covers 14 residues. Germline CDR1 and CDR2: SGHTA and FQGNSA. The whole variable domain, remainder taken from reference TRBV7-2 and TRBJ1-2, is GAGVSQSPSNKVTEKGKDVELRCDPISGHTALYWYRQSLGQGLEFLIYFQGNSAPDKSGLPSDRFSAERTGGSVSTLTIQRTQQEDSAVYLCASSLSTGPYGYTFGSGTRLTVV.

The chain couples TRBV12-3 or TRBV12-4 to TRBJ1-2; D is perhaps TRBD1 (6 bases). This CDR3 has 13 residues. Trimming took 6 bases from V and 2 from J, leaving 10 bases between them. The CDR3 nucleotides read TGTGCCAGCAGCCCGGGACAAAACTATGGCTACACCTTC. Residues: CASSPGQNYGYTF.

The CDR3 reads CARGQGATEAFF. The CDR3, as DNA: TGCGCCAGGGGACAGGGGGCGACTGAAGCTTTCTTT. V and J are TRBV10-1 and TRBJ1-1, with TRBD1 matching 12 bases. Germline loops: CDR1 WNHNN, CDR2 SYGVQD (reference sequence). J was trimmed by 5 bases and V by 9 bases; bases with no gene match: 1. The CDR3 is 12 residues long.

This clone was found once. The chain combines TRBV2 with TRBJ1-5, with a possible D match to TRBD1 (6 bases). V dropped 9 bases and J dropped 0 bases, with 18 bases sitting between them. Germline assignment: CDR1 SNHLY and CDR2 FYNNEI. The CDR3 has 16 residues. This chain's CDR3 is CASERGTAYSNQPQHF. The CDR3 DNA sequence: TGTGCCAGTGAAAGGGGGACGGCTTATAGCAATCAGCCCCAGCATTTT.

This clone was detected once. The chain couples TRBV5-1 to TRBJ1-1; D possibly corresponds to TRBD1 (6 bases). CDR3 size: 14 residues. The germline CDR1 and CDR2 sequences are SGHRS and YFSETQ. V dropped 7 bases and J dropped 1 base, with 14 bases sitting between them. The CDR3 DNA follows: TGCGCCAGCCGACCCACGACAGGGAACACTGAAGCTTTCTTT. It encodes CASRPTTGNTEAFF.

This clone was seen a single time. CDR3 sequence reads: CASRQQGGTYEQYF. The CDR3 DNA reads TGCGCCAGCAGACAACAGGGGGGTACCTACGAGCAGTACTTC. The chain joins TRBV5-1 to TRBJ2-7; 8 bases are shared with TRBD1. The CDR3 totals 14 residues. Germline CDR1 and CDR2: SGHRS and YFSETQ. The trim removed 5 bases at V and 2 bases at J, leaving 6 bases unmatched.

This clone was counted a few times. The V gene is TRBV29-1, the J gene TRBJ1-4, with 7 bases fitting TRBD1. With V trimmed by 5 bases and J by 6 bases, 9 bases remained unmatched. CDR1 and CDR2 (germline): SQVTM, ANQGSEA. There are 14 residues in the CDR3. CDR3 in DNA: TGCAGCGTTACTCCGACAGGGCGGGATGAAAAACTGTTTTTT. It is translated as CSVTPTGRDEKLFF.

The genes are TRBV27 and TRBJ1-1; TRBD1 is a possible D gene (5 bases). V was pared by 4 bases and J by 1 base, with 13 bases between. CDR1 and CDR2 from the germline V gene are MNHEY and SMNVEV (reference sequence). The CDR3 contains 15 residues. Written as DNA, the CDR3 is TGTGCCAGCAGTTCTCCTAGCGGGGGGAACACTGAAGCTTTCTTT. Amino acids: CASSSPSGGNTEAFF.

CDR3 loop: CASSPSDRLTIYF. The CDR3 DNA reads as TGCGCCAGCAGTCCATCGGACAGACTCACCATATATTTT. The chain combines TRBV4-1 with TRBJ1-3, with D tentatively TRBD1 (6 bases). This CDR3 has 13 residues. Germline CDR1 is MGHRA and CDR2 is YSYEKL. Trimming stripped 6 bases from V and 9 bases from J, with 15 bases between.

CDR3 residues: CAISVGGDYGYTF. For the CDR3, the DNA is TGTGCCATCAGCGTGGGGGGTGACTATGGCTACACCTTC. The chain recombines TRBV10-3 with TRBJ1-2; D possibly corresponds to TRBD1 (5 bases). CDR3 length: 13 residues. The V gene lost 6 bases and the J gene lost 3 bases, with 11 bases spanning the gap. Germline CDR1 is ENHRY and CDR2 is SYGVKD.

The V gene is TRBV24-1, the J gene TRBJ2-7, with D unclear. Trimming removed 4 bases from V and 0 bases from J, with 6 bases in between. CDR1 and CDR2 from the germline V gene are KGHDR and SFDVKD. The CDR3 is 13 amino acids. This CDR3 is CATSDPYSYEQYF. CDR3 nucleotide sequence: TGTGCCACCAGTGACCCGTACTCCTACGAGCAGTACTTC.

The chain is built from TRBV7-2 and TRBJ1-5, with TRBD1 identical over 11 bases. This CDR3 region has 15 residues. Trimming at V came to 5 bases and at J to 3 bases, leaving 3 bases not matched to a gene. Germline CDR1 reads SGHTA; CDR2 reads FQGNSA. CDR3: CASSTGQGDNQPQHF. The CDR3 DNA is TGTGCCAGCAGCACGGGACAGGGGGACAATCAGCCCCAGCATTTT.

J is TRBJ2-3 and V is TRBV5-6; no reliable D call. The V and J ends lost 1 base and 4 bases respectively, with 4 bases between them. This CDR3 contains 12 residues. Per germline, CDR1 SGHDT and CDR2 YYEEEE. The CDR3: CASSLTADTQYF. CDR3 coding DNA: TGTGCCAGCAGCTTGACAGCAGATACGCAGTATTTT.

As DNA, the CDR3 is TGTGCCAGCAGTTCCTATCAGTTGACAGGAACGAGAGGCTACACCTTC. Translated: CASSSYQLTGTRGYTF. The rearrangement joins TRBV27 to TRBJ1-2; maybe TRBD1 (6 bases). This CDR3 comprises 16 residues. Looked up from germline, CDR1 is MNHEY and CDR2 is SMNVEV (reference sequence). V lost 4 bases and J 8 bases, leaving 23 bases between the germline ends.